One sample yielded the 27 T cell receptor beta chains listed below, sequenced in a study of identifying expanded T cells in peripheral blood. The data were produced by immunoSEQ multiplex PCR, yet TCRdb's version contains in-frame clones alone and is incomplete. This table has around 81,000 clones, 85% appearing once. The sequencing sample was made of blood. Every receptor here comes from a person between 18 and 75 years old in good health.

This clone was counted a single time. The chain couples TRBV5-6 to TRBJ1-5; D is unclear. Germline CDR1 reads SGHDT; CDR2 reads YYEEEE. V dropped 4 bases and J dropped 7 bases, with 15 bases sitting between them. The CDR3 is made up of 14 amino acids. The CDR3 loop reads CASSKDLNGQPQHF. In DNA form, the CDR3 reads TGTGCCAGCAGCAAGGACCTAAATGGGCAGCCCCAGCATTTT.

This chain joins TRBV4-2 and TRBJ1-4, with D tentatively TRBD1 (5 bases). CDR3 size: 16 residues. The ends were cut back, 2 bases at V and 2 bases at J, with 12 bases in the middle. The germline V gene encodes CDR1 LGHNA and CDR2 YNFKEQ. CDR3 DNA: TGTGCCAGCAGCCAATCCATGACAGCTACTAATGAAAAACTGTTTTTT. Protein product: CASSQSMTATNEKLFF.

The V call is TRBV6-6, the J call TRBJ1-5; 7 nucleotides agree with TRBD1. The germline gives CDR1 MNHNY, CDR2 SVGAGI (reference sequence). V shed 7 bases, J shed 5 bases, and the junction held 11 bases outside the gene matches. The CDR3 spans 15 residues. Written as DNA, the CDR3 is TGTGCCAGCAATCTACAGGGGTTTGGCGATCAGCCCCAGCATTTT. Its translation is CASNLQGFGDQPQHF.

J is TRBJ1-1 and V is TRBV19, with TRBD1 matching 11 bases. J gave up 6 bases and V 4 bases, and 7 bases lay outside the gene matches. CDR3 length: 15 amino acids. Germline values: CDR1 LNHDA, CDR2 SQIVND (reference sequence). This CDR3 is CASSTRTGGPPEAFF. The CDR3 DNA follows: TGTGCCAGTAGTACCCGGACAGGGGGCCCTCCTGAAGCTTTCTTT.

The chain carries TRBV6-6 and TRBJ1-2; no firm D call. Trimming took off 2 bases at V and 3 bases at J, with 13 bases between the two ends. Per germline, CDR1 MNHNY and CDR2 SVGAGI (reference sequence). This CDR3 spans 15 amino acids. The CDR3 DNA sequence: TGTGCCAGCAGTTACGGTGATGGACTCGACTATGGCTACACCTTC. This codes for CASSYGDGLDYGYTF.

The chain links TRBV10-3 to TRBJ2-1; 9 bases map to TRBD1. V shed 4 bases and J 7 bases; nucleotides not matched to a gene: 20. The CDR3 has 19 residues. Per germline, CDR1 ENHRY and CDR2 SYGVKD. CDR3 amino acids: CAISVWEYGQGPSGNEQFF. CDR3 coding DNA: TGTGCCATCAGTGTTTGGGAATACGGACAGGGGCCATCAGGGAATGAGCAGTTCTTC.

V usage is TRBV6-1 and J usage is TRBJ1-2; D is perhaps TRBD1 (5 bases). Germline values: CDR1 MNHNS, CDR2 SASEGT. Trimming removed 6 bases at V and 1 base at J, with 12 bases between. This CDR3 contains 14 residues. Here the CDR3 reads CASRAGGVNYGYTF. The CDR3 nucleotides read TGTGCCAGCAGGGCGGGAGGGGTTAACTATGGCTACACCTTC.

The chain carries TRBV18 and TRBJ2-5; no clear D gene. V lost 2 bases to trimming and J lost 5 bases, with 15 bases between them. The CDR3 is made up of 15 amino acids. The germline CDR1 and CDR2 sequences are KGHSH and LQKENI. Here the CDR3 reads CASSPNGLSGETQYF. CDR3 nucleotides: TGTGCCAGCTCACCAAACGGTCTGTCCGGCGAGACCCAGTACTTC.

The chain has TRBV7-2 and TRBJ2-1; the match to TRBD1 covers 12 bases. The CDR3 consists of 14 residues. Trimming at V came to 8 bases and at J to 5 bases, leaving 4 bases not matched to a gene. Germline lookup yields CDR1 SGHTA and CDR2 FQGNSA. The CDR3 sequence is CASERDRGHNEQFF. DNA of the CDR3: TGTGCCAGCGAGCGGGACAGGGGGCACAATGAGCAGTTCTTC.

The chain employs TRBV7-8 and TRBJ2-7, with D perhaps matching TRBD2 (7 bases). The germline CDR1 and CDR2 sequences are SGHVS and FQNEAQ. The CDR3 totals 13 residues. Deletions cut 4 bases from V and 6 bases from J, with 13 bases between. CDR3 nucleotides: TGTGCCAGCAGCTCCGCGCGGGGGCTCGAGCAGTACTTC. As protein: CASSSARGLEQYF.

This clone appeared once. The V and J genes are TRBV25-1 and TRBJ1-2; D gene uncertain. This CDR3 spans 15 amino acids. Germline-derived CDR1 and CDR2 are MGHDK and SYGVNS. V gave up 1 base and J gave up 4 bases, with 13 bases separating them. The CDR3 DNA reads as TGTGCCAGCAGTGAATCGGCAGGCTCCCGCTATGGCTACACCTTC. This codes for CASSESAGSRYGYTF.

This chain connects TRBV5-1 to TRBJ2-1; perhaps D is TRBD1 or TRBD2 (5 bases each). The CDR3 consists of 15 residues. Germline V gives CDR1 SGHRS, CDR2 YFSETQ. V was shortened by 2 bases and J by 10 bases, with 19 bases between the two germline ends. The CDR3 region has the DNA TGCGCCAGCAGCTTCGCCCTAGCAACGGGACGGGAGCAGTTCTTC. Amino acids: CASSFALATGREQFF. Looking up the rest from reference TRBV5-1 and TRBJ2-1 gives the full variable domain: KAGVTQTPRYLIKTRGQQVTLSCSPISGHRSVSWYQQTPGQGLQFLFEYFSETQRNKGNFPGRFSGRQFSNSRSEMNVSTLELGDSALYLCASSFALATGREQFFGPGTRLTVL.

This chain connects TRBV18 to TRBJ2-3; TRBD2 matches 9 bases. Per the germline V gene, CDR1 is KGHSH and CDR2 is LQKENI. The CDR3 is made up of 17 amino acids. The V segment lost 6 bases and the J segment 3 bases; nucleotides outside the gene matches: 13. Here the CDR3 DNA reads TGTGCCAGCTCGTCATCTATAGCTAGCGGGGTTACAGATACGCAGTATTTT. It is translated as CASSSSIASGVTDTQYF.

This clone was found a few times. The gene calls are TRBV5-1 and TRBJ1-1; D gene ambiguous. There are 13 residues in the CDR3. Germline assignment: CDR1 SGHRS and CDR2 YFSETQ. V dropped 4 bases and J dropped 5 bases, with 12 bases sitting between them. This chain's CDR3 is CASSTPVGTEAFF. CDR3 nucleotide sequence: TGCGCCAGCAGCACCCCGGTCGGGACTGAAGCTTTCTTT.

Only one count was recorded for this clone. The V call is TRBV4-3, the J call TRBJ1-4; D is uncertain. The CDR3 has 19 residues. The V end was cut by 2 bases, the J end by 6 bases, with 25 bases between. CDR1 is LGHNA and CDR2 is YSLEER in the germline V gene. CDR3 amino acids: CASSQRVSKMGGIDEKLFF. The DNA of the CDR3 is TGCGCCAGCAGCCAACGCGTTAGCAAAATGGGAGGGATTGATGAAAAACTGTTTTTT.

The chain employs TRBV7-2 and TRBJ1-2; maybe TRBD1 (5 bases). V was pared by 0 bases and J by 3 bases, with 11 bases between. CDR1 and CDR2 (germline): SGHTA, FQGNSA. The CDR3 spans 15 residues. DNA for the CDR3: TGTGCCAGCAGCTTAGCGACGGGGCAGGACTATGGCTACACCTTC. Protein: CASSLATGQDYGYTF.

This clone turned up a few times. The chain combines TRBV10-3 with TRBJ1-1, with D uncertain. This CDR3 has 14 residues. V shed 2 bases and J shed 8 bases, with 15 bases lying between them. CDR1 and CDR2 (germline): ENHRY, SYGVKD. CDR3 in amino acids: CAISEPKGLREAFF. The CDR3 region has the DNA TGTGCCATCAGTGAGCCCAAAGGTCTCAGGGAAGCTTTCTTT.

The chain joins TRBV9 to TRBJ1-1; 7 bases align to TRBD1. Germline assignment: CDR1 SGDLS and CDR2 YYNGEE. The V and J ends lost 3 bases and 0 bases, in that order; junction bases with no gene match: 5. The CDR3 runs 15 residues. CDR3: CASSGGDSLNTEAFF. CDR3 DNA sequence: TGTGCCAGCAGCGGGGGGGACAGCTTGAACACTGAAGCTTTCTTT.

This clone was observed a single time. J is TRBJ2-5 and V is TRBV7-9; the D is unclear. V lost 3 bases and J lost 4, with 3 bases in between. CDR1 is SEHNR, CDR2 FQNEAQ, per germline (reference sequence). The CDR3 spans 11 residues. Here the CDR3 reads CASSFRETQYF. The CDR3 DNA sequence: TGTGCCAGCAGCTTTCGAGAGACCCAGTACTTC.

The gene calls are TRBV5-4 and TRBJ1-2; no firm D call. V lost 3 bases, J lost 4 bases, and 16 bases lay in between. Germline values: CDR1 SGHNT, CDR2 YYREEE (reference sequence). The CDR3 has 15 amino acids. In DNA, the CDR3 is TGTGCCAGCAGCTACAGACTGACCGGAGCCTATGGCTACACCTTC. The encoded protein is CASSYRLTGAYGYTF.

The CDR3 sequence is CASSVGTGGSSGNTIYF. CDR3 nucleotides: TGTGCCAGCAGTGTAGGGACAGGGGGCAGCTCTGGAAACACCATATATTTT. This chain links TRBV25-1 with TRBJ1-3, with TRBD1 identical over 12 bases. The V gene's germline CDR1 is MGHDK and CDR2 SYGVNS. Trimming removed 4 bases from V and 0 bases from J; junction bases left unmatched: 4. The CDR3 is 17 residues long.

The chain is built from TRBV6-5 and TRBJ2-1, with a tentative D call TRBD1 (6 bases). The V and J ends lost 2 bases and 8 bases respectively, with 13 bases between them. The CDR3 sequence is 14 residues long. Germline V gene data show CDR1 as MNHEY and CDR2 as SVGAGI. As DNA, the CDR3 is TGTGCCAGCAGTTACGTCGCAGGGGATCATGAGCAGTTCTTC. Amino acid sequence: CASSYVAGDHEQFF.

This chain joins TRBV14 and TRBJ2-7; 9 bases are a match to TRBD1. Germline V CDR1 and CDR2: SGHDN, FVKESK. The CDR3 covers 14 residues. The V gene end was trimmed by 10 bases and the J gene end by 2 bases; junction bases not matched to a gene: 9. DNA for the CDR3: TGTGCCACCTACGGACAGGGGCCGACCTACGAGCAGTACTTC. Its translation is CATYGQGPTYEQYF.

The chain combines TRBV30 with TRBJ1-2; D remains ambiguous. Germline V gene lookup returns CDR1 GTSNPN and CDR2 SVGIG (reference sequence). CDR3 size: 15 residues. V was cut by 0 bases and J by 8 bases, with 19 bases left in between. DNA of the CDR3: TGTGCCTGGAGTGTCCCTCGGGGAGTGGTGAGCGGCTACACCTTC. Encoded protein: CAWSVPRGVVSGYTF.

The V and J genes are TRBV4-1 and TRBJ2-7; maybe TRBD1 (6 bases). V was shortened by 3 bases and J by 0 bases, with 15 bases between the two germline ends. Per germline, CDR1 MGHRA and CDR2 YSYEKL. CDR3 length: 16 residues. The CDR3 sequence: CASSHILRGASYEQYF. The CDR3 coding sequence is TGCGCCAGCAGCCACATTCTCAGGGGCGCCTCCTACGAGCAGTACTTC.

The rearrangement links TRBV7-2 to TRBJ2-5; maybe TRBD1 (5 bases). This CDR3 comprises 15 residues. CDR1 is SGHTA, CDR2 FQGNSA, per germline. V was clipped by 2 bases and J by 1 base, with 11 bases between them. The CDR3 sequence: CASSLYQGAQETQYF. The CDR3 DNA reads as TGTGCCAGCAGCTTATATCAGGGCGCCCAAGAGACCCAGTACTTC. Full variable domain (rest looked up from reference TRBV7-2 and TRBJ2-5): GAGVSQSPSNKVTEKGKDVELRCDPISGHTALYWYRQSLGQGLEFLIYFQGNSAPDKSGLPSDRFSAERTGGSVSTLTIQRTQQEDSAVYLCASSLYQGAQETQYFGPGTRLLVL.

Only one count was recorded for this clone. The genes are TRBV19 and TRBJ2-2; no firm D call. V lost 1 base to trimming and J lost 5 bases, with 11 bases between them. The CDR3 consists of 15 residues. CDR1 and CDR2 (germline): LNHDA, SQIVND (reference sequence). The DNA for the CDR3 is TGTGCCAGTAGTATAGGGCCATACGGGACCGGGGAGCTGTTTTTT. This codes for CASSIGPYGTGELFF. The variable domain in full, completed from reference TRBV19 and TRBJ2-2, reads DGGITQSPKYLFRKEGQNVTLSCEQNLNHDAMYWYRQDPGQGLRLIYYSQIVNDFQKGDIAEGYSVSREKKESFPLTVTSAQKNPTAFYLCASSIGPYGTGELFFGEGSRLTVL.